This TCR beta chain stems from a study of T cells in Graves' hyperthyroidism and ophthalmopathy. Amplification targeted TCR beta CDR3 regions from RNA transcripts. First-round RT-PCR of the TCR CDR3 relied on the HTBI primer set. TCRdb re-derived calls from the multiplex PCR reads in MiXCR, one entry per CDR3 protein. There are hundreds of thousands of distinct CDR3 sequences in the sample; around 39% occur only once, and about 8.9% lies in the top ten. In its sample, this clonotype was seen many times. These patients, aged 18 to 65, had recently diagnosed hyperthyroidism lasting under 2 months. Each 10 ml fresh peripheral blood draw supplied the PBMCs. The material sequenced was blood. The clonotype originates from a man between 18 and 29 years old with Graves' hyperthyroidism.

In DNA form, the CDR3 reads TGTGCCAGTAGTACAGCTAAGGCTGGGGCCAACGTCCTGACTTTC. This sequence encodes CASSTAKAGANVLTF. The gene calls are TRBV19 and TRBJ2-6; D is uncertain. V lost 4 bases to trimming and J lost 2 bases, with 9 bases between them. This CDR3 has 15 amino acids. Germline V gene data show CDR1 as LNHDA and CDR2 as SQIVND (reference sequence).